Following are 3 T cell receptor beta chains from one sample sequenced in a study of blood T cell repertoires in COVID-19. TCRdb's copy holds only in-frame clones and misses some; the assay was immunoSEQ multiplex PCR. This table holds around 260,000 clones, around 87% found once. Sequencing used peripheral blood. The source is a woman aged 35 to 49 who had recovered from COVID-19.

This clone was observed a single time. The chain links TRBV6-5 to TRBJ2-1, with TRBD1 as a possible D gene (5 bases). Germline V CDR1 and CDR2: MNHEY, SVGAGI. The V gene lost 7 bases and the J gene lost 6 bases, with 10 bases spanning the gap. The CDR3 spans 12 residues. The CDR3 region is CASTQGGNEQFF. CDR3 coding DNA: TGTGCCAGCACCCAGGGCGGCAATGAGCAGTTCTTC.

The rearrangement uses TRBV28 and TRBJ1-1; 7 bases align to TRBD1. Losses at the gene ends were 6 bases for V and 3 bases for J; bases not matched to a gene: 7. This CDR3 is built from 14 residues. Germline lookup yields CDR1 MDHEN and CDR2 SYDVKM. CDR3 amino acids: CASSTGVRYTEAFF. CDR3 DNA sequence: TGTGCCAGCAGCACAGGGGTACGTTACACTGAAGCTTTCTTT.

V usage is TRBV2 and J usage is TRBJ1-6; D perhaps matches TRBD1 (5 bases). Germline loops: CDR1 SNHLY, CDR2 FYNNEI. CDR3 length equals 14 residues. The V and J ends lost 7 bases and 10 bases respectively, with 17 bases between them. The CDR3 sequence is CASTKQGRESPLHF. CDR3 DNA: TGTGCCAGCACAAAGCAGGGTCGAGAGTCACCCCTCCACTTT. The entire variable domain, with the rest obtained from reference TRBV2 and TRBJ1-6, is as follows: EPEVTQTPSHQVTQMGQEVILRCVPISNHLYFYWYRQILGQKVEFLVSFYNNEISEKSEIFDDQFSVERPDGSNFTLKIRSTKLEDSAMYFCASTKQGRESPLHFGNGTRLTVT.